The rows below give T cell receptor beta chains drawn from one sample of a study of Graves' ophthalmopathy and Graves' hyperthyroidism. Each CDR3 protein gets one entry after TCRdb re-called the multiplex PCR reads with MiXCR. This sample has hundreds of thousands of distinct CDR3 sequences, with about a fifth found just once. What was sequenced was peripheral blood. Every receptor here comes from a woman younger than 35 with stable Graves' hyperthyroidism. Some clones in this sample may be carry-over from other donors' samples. Both conserved end residues are part of each CDR3. D genes are given only for firm matches. Clone size is given for some rows only: seen once, a few or many times, or a class if the clone is expanded.

D,size,J,V,CDR3,DNA
.,.,TRBJ1-3,TRBV13,CAIRASGNTIYF,TGTGCCATACGGGCCTCTGGAAACACCATATATTTT
TRBD2,few,TRBJ2-5,TRBV5-1,CASSLKLAGAETQYF,TGCGCCAGCAGCTTGAAACTAGCGGGAGCAGAGACCCAGTACTTC
.,.,TRBJ1-1,TRBV10-3,CAISQLDPHEAFF,TGTGCCATCAGTCAACTCGACCCTCATGAAGCTTTCTTT
TRBD1,.,TRBJ1-2,TRBV9,CASSAGTGVVKIYGYTF,TGTGCCAGCAGCGCCGGGACAGGGGTTGTGAAGATCTATGGCTACACCTTC
.,.,TRBJ2-7,TRBV30,CAWSQAINYEQYF,TGTGCCTGGAGTCAGGCTATCAACTACGAGCAGTACTTC
TRBD1,many,TRBJ2-7,TRBV29-1,CSVEVTGGGSYEQYF,TGCAGCGTTGAAGTGACAGGGGGGGGCTCCTACGAGCAGTACTTC
.,many,TRBJ1-1,TRBV6-1,CASIRDPVGEAFF,TGTGCCAGCATTCGGGATCCGGTTGGGGAAGCTTTCTTT
.,.,TRBJ1-2,TRBV28,CASSTQGHFNYGYTF,TGTGCCAGCAGTACGCAGGGACATTTTAACTATGGCTACACCTTC
.,few,TRBJ1-6,TRBV7-8,CASSLEKPADYNSPLHF,TGTGCCAGCAGCTTAGAGAAGCCGGCTGACTATAATTCACCCCTCCACTTT
TRBD1,.,TRBJ1-5,TRBV12-3/TRBV12-4,CASGGTGANQPQHF,TGTGCCAGCGGCGGGACAGGGGCAAATCAGCCCCAGCATTTT
TRBD1,few,TRBJ1-2,TRBV10-3,CAISENPGTDYGYTF,TGTGCCATCAGTGAGAACCCCGGGACAGACTATGGCTACACCTTC
.,few,TRBJ1-1,TRBV30,CAWSGPSQGAFF,TGTGCCTGGAGCGGTCCTTCCCAGGGAGCTTTCTTT
TRBD1,many,TRBJ2-7,TRBV5-5,CASSSGQVKAYEQYF,TGTGCCAGCAGCTCAGGACAGGTGAAGGCCTACGAGCAGTACTTC
TRBD1,.,TRBJ1-2,TRBV27,CASTNLGQGRNGYTF,TGTGCCAGCACCAACCTGGGACAGGGTAGGAATGGCTACACCTTC
.,many,TRBJ1-2,TRBV19,CASSIGREHNYGYTF,TGTGCCAGTAGTATCGGCAGGGAGCATAACTATGGCTACACCTTC
.,many,TRBJ1-1,TRBV20-1,CSARQLLMNTEAFF,TGCAGTGCTAGACAGTTACTAATGAACACTGAAGCTTTCTTT
.,few,TRBJ1-1,TRBV2,CASSPTRGSNTEAFF,TGTGCCAGCAGTCCGACGAGGGGGTCGAACACTGAAGCTTTCTTT
.,.,TRBJ1-6,TRBV7-2,CASSLGHALHF,TGTGCCAGCAGCTTAGGACATGCCCTCCACTTT
TRBD1,.,TRBJ2-5,TRBV5-1,CASSSWTGEETQYF,TGCGCCAGCAGCTCGTGGACAGGGGAAGAGACCCAGTACTTC
.,many,TRBJ2-7,TRBV6-5,CASSINGPPSSYEQYF,TGTGCCAGCAGTATCAATGGACCGCCGAGCTCCTACGAGCAGTACTTC
.,many,TRBJ2-1,TRBV20-1,CSARNNEQFF,TGCAGTGCTAGAAACAATGAGCAGTTCTTC